Included here is one T cell receptor (beta chain) sequence, with context. CDR1 and CDR2 (germline): KGHSH, LQKENI. This CDR3 spans 15 amino acids. Germline trimming cut 3 bases from V and 6 bases from J; bases unmatched to any gene: 5. This sample is part of a study of blood T cell repertoires in COVID-19. Background on the study: Samples came from the United States, Italy and Spain, spanning acute and convalescent COVID-19. Nucleic acid was either cDNA or gDNA, and it came from T cells, B-cell-depleted T cells, or PBMCs.

The protocol was immunoSEQ multiplex PCR, while the TCRdb copy is restricted to in-frame clones and leaves out a portion. The sample has about 48,000 clones, about nine tenths seen once; the top ten hold around 3%. During active infection, Seattle patients enrolled and were then monitored through disease. The genes are TRBV18 and TRBJ2-4; 10 bases agree with TRBD1. The clonotype comes from a woman aged 80 or over with COVID-19, enrolled during active disease. The material sequenced was peripheral blood. The CDR3 here is CASSPRQGAINIQYF. As DNA, the CDR3 is TGTGCCAGCTCACCGAGACAGGGGGCTATAAACATTCAGTACTTC. Complete variable domain (other parts from reference TRBV18 and TRBJ2-4): NAGVMQNPRHLVRRRGQEARLRCSPMKGHSHVYWYRQLPEEGLKFMVYLQKENIIDESGMPKERFSAEFPKEGPSILRIQQVVRGDSAAYFCASSPRQGAINIQYFGAGTRLSVL.